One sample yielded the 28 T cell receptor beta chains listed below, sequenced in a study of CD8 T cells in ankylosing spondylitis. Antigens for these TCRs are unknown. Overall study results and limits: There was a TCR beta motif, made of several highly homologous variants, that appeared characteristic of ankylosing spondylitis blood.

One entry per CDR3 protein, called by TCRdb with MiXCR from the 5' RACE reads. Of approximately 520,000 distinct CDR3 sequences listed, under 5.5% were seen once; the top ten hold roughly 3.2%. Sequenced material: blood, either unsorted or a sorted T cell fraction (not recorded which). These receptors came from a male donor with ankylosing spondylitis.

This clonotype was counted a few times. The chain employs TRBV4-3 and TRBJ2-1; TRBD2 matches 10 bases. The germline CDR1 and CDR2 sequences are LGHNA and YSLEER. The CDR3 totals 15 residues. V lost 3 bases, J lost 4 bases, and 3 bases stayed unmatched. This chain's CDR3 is CASSQVAGGYNEQFF. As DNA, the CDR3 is TGCGCCAGCAGCCAGGTAGCGGGGGGATACAATGAGCAGTTCTTC.

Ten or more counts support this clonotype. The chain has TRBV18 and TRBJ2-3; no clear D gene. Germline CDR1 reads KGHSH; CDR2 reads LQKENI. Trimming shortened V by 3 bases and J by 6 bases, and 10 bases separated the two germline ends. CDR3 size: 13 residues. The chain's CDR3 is CASSPIQSDTQYF. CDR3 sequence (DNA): TGTGCCAGCTCACCTATTCAATCCGATACGCAGTATTTT. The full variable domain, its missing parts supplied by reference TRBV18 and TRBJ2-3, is NAGVMQNPRHLVRRRGQEARLRCSPMKGHSHVYWYRQLPEEGLKFMVYLQKENIIDESGMPKERFSAEFPKEGPSILRIQQVVRGDSAAYFCASSPIQSDTQYFGPGTRLTVL.

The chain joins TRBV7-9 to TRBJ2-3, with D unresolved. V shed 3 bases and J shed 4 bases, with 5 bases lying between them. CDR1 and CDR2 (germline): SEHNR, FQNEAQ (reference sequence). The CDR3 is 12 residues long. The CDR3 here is CASSFGSDTQYF. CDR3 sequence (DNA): TGTGCCAGCAGCTTCGGTTCAGATACGCAGTATTTT.

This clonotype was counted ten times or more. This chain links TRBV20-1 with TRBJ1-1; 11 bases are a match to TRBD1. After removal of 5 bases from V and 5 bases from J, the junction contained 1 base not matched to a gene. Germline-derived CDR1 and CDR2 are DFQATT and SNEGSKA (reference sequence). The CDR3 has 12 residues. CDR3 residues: CSAGTGGTEAFF. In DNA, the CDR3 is TGCAGTGCTGGGACAGGGGGGACTGAAGCTTTCTTT.

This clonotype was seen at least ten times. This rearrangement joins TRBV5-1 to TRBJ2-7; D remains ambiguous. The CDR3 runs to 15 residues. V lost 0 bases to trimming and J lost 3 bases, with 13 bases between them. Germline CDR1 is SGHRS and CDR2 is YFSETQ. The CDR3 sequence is CASSLAGTEFYEQYF. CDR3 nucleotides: TGCGCCAGCAGCTTGGCCGGAACAGAGTTCTACGAGCAGTACTTC.

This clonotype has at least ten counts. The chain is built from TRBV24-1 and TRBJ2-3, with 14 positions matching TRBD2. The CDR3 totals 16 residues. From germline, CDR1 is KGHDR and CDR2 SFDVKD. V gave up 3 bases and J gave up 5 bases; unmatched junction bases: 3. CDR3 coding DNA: TGTGCCACCAGTGATCCGGGACTAGCGGGAGTAGATACGCAGTATTTT. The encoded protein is CATSDPGLAGVDTQYF.

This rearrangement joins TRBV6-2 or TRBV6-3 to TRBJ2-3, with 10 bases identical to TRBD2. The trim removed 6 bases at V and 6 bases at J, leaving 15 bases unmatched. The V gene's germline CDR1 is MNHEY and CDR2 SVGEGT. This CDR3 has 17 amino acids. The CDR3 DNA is TGTGCCAGCAGCTCAGACTTACTAGCGGGATGGATTGATACGCAGTATTTT. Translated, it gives CASSSDLLAGWIDTQYF.

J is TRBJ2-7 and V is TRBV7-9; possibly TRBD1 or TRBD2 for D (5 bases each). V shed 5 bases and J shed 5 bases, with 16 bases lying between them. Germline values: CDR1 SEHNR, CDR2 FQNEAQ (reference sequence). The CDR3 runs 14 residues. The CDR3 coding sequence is TGTGCCAGCAGCCATACGGGGCCCAGGCACGAGCAGTACTTC. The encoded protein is CASSHTGPRHEQYF.

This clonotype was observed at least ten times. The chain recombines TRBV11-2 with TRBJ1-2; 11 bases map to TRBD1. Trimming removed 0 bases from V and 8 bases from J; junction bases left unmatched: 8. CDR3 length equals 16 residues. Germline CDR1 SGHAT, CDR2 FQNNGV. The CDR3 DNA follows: TGTGCCAGCAGCTTAGATCTTGGACAGGGGGCCGGCGGCTACACCTTC. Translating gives CASSLDLGQGAGGYTF.

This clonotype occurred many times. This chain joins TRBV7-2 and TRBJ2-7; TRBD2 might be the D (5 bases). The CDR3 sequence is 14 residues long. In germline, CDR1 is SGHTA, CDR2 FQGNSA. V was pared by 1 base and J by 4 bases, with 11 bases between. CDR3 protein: CASSLGPGIYEQYF. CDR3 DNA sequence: TGTGCCAGCAGCTTAGGCCCCGGGATATACGAGCAGTACTTC.

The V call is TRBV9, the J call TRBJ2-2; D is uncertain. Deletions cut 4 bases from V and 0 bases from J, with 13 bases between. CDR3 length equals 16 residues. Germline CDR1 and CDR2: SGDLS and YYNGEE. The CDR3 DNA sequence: TGTGCCAGCAGCCCTCCGAGGCGATCGAACACCGGGGAGCTGTTTTTT. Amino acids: CASSPPRRSNTGELFF.

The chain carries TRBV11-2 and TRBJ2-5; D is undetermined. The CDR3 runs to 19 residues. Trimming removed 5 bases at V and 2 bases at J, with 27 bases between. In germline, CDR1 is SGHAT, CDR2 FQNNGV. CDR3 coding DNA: TGTGCCAGCAGCCACGGACGTGGAATGAAGCCGGTGCAACAAGAGACCCAGTACTTC. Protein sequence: CASSHGRGMKPVQQETQYF.

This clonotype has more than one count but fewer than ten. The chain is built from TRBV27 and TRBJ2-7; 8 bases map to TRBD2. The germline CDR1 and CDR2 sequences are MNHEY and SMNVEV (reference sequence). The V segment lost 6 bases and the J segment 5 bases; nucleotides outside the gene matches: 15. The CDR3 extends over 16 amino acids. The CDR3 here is CASSHWKSGRSHEQYF. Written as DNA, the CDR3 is TGTGCCAGCAGCCACTGGAAAAGCGGGAGATCCCACGAGCAGTACTTC.

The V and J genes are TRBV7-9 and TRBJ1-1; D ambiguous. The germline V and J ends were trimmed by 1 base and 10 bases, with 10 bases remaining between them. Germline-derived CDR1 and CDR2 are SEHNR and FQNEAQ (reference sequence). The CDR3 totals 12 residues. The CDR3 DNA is TGTGCCAGCAGCTTAGAAGGGTTGGTAGCTTTCTTT. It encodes CASSLEGLVAFF.

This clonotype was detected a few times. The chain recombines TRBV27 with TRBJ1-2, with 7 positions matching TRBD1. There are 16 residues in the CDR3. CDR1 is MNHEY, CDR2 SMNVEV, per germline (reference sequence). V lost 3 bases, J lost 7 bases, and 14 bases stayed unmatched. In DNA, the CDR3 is TGTGCCAGCAGTTTCCGGTACACGTCAGGGGGTCTTGGCTACACCTTC. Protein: CASSFRYTSGGLGYTF.

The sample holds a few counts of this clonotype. The CDR3 DNA sequence: TGTGCCAGCAGCTCCCGGGCGCCGTCTCAGACGCAGTATTTT. It is translated as CASSSRAPSQTQYF. The rearrangement uses TRBV7-6 and TRBJ2-3; D not certain. Trimming removed 4 bases at V and 9 bases at J, with 17 bases between. The CDR3 length is 14 residues. Germline V CDR1 and CDR2: SGHVS, FNYEAQ.

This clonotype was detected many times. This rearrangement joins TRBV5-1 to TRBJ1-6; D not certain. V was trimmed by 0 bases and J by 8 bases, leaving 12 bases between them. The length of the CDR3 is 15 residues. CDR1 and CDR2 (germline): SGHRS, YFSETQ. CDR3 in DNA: TGCGCCAGCAGCTTGGCCAATAGCGCGGATTCACCCCTCCACTTT. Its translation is CASSLANSADSPLHF.

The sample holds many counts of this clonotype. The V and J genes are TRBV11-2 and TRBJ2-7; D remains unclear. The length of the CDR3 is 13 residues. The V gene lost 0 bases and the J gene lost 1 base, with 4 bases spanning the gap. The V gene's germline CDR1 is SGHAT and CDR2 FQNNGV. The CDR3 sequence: CASSLDESYEQYF. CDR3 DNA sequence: TGTGCCAGCAGCTTAGATGAGTCCTACGAGCAGTACTTC.

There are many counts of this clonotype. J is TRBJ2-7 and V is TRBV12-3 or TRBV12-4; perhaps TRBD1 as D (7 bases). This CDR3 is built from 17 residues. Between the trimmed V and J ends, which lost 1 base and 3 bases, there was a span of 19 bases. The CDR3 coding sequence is TGTGCCAGCAGTTTAGATCGCCGGAGGGGGCAGGTCTACGAGCAGTACTTC. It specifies CASSLDRRRGQVYEQYF.

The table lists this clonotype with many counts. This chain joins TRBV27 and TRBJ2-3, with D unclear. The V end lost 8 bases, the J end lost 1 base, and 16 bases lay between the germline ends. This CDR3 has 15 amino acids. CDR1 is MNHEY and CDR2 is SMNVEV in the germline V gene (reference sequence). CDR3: CASRKTLRGTDTQYF. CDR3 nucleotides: TGTGCCAGCCGCAAGACCCTTAGGGGCACAGATACGCAGTATTTT.

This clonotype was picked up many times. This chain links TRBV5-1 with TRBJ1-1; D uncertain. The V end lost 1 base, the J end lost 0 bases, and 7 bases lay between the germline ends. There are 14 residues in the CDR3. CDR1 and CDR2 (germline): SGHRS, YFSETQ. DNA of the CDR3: TGCGCCAGCAGCTTGTGGGGATTGAACACTGAAGCTTTCTTT. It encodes CASSLWGLNTEAFF.

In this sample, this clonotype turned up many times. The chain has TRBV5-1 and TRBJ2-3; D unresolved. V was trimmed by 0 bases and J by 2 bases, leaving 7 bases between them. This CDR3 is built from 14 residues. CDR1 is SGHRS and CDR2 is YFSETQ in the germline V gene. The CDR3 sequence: CASSLDSPTDTQYF. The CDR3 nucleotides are TGCGCCAGCAGCTTGGACTCGCCCACAGATACGCAGTATTTT.

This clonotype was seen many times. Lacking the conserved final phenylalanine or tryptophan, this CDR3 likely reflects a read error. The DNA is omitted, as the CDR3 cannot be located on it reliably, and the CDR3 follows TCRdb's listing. The CDR3 reads CASSDWGTGFG. The chain employs TRBV6-4 and TRBJ1-6; no check of the table's D call, TRBD1, against the DNA was made. In germline, CDR1 is MRHNA, CDR2 SNTAGT. Termini included, the CDR3 measures 11 amino acids.

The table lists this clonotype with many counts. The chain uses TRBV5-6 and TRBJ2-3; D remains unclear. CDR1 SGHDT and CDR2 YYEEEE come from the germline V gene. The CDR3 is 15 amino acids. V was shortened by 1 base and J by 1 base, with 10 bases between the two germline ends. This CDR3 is CASSLSGQGTDTQYF. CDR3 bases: TGTGCCAGCAGCTTGAGTGGGCAGGGCACAGATACGCAGTATTTT.

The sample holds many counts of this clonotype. For the CDR3, the DNA is TGCAGCGCGCTAGGGACAGGGGAGGGGGAAGAGACCCAGTACTTC. Translation: CSALGTGEGEETQYF. V and J are TRBV29-1 and TRBJ2-5; 10 bases match TRBD1. Looked up from germline, CDR1 is SQVTM and CDR2 is ANQGSEA. The V and J ends lost 7 bases and 3 bases, in that order; junction bases with no gene match: 11. The CDR3 loop spans 15 amino acids. Full variable domain (rest looked up from reference TRBV29-1 and TRBJ2-5): SAVISQKPSRDICQRGTSLTIQCQVDSQVTMMFWYRQQPGQSLTLIATANQGSEATYESGFVIDKFPISRPNLTFSTLTVSNMSPEDSSIYLCSALGTGEGEETQYFGPGTRLLVL.

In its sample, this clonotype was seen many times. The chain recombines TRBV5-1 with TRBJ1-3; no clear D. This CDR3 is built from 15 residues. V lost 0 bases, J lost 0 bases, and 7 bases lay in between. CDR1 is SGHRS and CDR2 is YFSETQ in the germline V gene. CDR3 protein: CASSLVGNSGNTIYF. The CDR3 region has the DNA TGCGCCAGCAGCTTGGTGGGGAACTCTGGAAACACCATATATTTT.

The CDR3 nucleotides are TGTGCCAGCAGCCCTCGGGTGGGTGTTGGTGGCTACACCTTC. It codes for CASSPRVGVGGYTF. The V gene is TRBV7-2, the J gene TRBJ1-2, with D unclear. Trimming took 5 bases from V and 7 from J, leaving 17 bases between them. The CDR3 sequence is 14 residues long. Germline V gives CDR1 SGHTA, CDR2 FQGNSA.

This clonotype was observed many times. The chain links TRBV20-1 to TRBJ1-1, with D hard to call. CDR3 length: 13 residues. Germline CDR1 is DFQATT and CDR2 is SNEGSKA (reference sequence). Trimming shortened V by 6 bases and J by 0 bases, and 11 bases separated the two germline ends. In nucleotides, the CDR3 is TGCAGTGCCGCGGCAGGAATGAACACTGAAGCTTTCTTT. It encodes CSAAAGMNTEAFF.